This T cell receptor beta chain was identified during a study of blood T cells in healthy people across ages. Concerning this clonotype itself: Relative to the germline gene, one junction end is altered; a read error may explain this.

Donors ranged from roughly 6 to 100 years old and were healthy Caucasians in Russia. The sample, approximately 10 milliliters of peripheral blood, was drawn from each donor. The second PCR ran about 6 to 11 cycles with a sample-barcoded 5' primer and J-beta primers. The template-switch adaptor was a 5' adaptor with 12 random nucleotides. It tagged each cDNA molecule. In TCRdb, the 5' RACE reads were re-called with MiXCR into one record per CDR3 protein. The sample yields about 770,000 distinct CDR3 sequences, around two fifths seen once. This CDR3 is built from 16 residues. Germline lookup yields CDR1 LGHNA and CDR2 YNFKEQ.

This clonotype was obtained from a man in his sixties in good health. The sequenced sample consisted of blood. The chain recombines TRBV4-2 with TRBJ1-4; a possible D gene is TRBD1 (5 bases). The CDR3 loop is CASSQGAGITNGKLFF. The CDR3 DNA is TGTGCCAGCAGCCAAGGGGCAGGGATAACTAATGGAAAACTGTTTTTT.